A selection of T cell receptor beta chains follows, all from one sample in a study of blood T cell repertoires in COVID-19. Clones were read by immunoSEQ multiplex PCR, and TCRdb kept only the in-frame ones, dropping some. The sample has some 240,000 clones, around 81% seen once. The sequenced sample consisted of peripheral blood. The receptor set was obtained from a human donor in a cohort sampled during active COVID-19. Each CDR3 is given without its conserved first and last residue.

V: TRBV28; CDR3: ASSAFPGGQDIGELF
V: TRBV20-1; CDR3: SALTAGPQH
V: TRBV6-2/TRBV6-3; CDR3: ASSYSDRNEQF
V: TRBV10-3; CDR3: AISEPQGLNEQY
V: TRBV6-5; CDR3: ASSPRWRSYEQY
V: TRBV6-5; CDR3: ATLTSGRSGEQY
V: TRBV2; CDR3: ASRSGSNYGYT
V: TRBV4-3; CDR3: ASSQDRGGPTEAF
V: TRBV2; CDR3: ASRRDSTYEQY
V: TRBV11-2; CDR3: ASSSLAGGWETQY
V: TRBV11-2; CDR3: ASSRLALSYNEQF
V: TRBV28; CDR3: ASSLWFKVTLRSTVKDTQY
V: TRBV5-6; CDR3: ASTRDRTDTQY
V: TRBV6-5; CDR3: ASRRGTDTQY
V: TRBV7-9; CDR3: ASSSSQQPQH
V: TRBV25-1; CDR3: ASSASSGGDQPQH
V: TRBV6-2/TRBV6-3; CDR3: ASSYSHPTSIFYEQY
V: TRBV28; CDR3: ASSLGGLAPSSYEQY
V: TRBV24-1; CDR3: ATSDHGTGVNIQY
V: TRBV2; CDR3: ASRAVGGLAQPQH